The rows below give T cell receptor beta chains drawn from one sample of a study of T cell repertoires in cytomegalovirus infection. MiXCR, run by TCRdb on the reads, gives a single entry per CDR3 protein. The profile shows some 170,000 distinct CDR3 sequences, about 17% of them singletons. The sample taken for sequencing was CD8+ T cells from PBMCs. The receptors originated from a human donor in good health (CMV status not recorded). Some clones in this sample may be carry-over from other donors' samples. CDR3s include the opening cysteine and the closing phenylalanine or tryptophan. The order of the fields is CDR3 length, V gene, D gene, J gene, clone size, CDR3 DNA, CDR3 protein. D genes are given only for firm matches. The size entry is marked missing in some rows and otherwise reads once, few, many or a size class.

len: 16
v_gene: TRBV7-8
d_gene: .
j_gene: TRBJ2-1
abundance: .
CDR3nt: TGTGCCAGCAGCTTAGGACGCGCCAGCTCCTACAATGAGCAGTTCTTC
CDR3aa: CASSLGRASSYNEQFF

len: 16
v_gene: TRBV7-6
d_gene: TRBD2
j_gene: TRBJ2-1
abundance: many
CDR3nt: TGTGCCAGCAGTTTCACCCCCCCTAGCGGGGGGAATGAGCAGTTCTTC
CDR3aa: CASSFTPPSGGNEQFF

len: 13
v_gene: TRBV6-5
d_gene: .
j_gene: TRBJ2-1
abundance: .
CDR3nt: TGTGCCAGCAGTCTAACGGACGGCAATGAGCAGTTCTTC
CDR3aa: CASSLTDGNEQFF

len: 14
v_gene: TRBV29-1
d_gene: TRBD1
j_gene: TRBJ1-1
abundance: few
CDR3nt: TGCAGCGTTATGACAGGGGGCACTTACACTGAAGCTTTCTTT
CDR3aa: CSVMTGGTYTEAFF

len: 13
v_gene: TRBV27
d_gene: .
j_gene: TRBJ1-4
abundance: .
CDR3nt: TGTGCCAGCACGACAGGAACTAATGAAAAACTGTTTTTT
CDR3aa: CASTTGTNEKLFF

len: 15
v_gene: TRBV6-5
d_gene: .
j_gene: TRBJ2-7
abundance: few
CDR3nt: TGTGCCAGCAAACTCGTCCCGGGAAGTAAGTACGAGCAGTACTTC
CDR3aa: CASKLVPGSKYEQYF

len: 13
v_gene: TRBV29-1
d_gene: .
j_gene: TRBJ2-5
abundance: .
CDR3nt: TGCAGCGTCCCTCTTGGCAGCCAAGAGACCCAGTACTTC
CDR3aa: CSVPLGSQETQYF

len: 15
v_gene: TRBV7-2
d_gene: TRBD1
j_gene: TRBJ1-4
abundance: .
CDR3nt: TGTGCCAGCAGCTTCACAGGGGGCACTAATGAAAAACTGTTTTTT
CDR3aa: CASSFTGGTNEKLFF

len: 18
v_gene: TRBV20-1
d_gene: .
j_gene: TRBJ2-1
abundance: few
CDR3nt: TGCAGTGCTGGGGGGGGTTGGACAGAAACAAGCTCCTACAATGAGCAGTTCTTC
CDR3aa: CSAGGGWTETSSYNEQFF

len: 13
v_gene: TRBV4-2
d_gene: .
j_gene: TRBJ2-1
abundance: .
CDR3nt: TGTGCCAGCAGCCGTACCGGGGGCAATGAGCAGTTCTTC
CDR3aa: CASSRTGGNEQFF

len: 14
v_gene: TRBV6-5
d_gene: .
j_gene: TRBJ2-7
abundance: .
CDR3nt: TGTGCCAGCAGTTACTCAGGGGCAACCTACGAGCAGTACTTC
CDR3aa: CASSYSGATYEQYF

len: 15
v_gene: TRBV7-2
d_gene: TRBD1
j_gene: TRBJ1-1
abundance: .
CDR3nt: TGTGCCAGCAGGCTAAACAGGGGAAGGGCCACTGAAGCTTTCTTT
CDR3aa: CASRLNRGRATEAFF

len: 14
v_gene: TRBV6-2/TRBV6-3
d_gene: .
j_gene: TRBJ2-1
abundance: few
CDR3nt: TGTGCCAGCAGTTACTCGCGTGACGGGAATGAGCAGTTCTTC
CDR3aa: CASSYSRDGNEQFF

len: 15
v_gene: TRBV7-6
d_gene: .
j_gene: TRBJ1-6
abundance: few
CDR3nt: TGTGCCAGCAGCTTAAGTCCGACGGTAGATTCACCCCTCCACTTT
CDR3aa: CASSLSPTVDSPLHF

len: 16
v_gene: TRBV7-9
d_gene: TRBD1
j_gene: TRBJ2-1
abundance: .
CDR3nt: TGTGCCAGCGGCGAAAGCCGGGACAGGGGGCGTAATGAGCAGTTCTTC
CDR3aa: CASGESRDRGRNEQFF

len: 15
v_gene: TRBV12-5
d_gene: .
j_gene: TRBJ2-7
abundance: few
CDR3nt: TGTGCTAGTGGTTTGGTAAGACAGCAGGCCTACGAGCAGTACTTC
CDR3aa: CASGLVRQQAYEQYF

len: 16
v_gene: TRBV20-1
d_gene: TRBD1
j_gene: TRBJ2-7
abundance: .
CDR3nt: TGCAGTGTGCCGAAACAGGGGGCGCGGTATAGCTACGAGCAGTACTTC
CDR3aa: CSVPKQGARYSYEQYF

len: 15
v_gene: TRBV7-2
d_gene: .
j_gene: TRBJ1-1
abundance: many
CDR3nt: TGTGCCAGCAGCACCGAGGACGGACTGAACACTGAAGCTTTCTTT
CDR3aa: CASSTEDGLNTEAFF

len: 15
v_gene: TRBV7-2
d_gene: .
j_gene: TRBJ2-5
abundance: .
CDR3nt: TGTGCCAGCAGGAAGTCGAGGAGGGGGCAAGAGACCCAGTACTTC
CDR3aa: CASRKSRRGQETQYF

len: 17
v_gene: TRBV7-8
d_gene: .
j_gene: TRBJ1-2
abundance: .
CDR3nt: TGTGCCAGCAGCTTAGCGCGGGTTAACCCAGGGAACTATGGCTACACCTTC
CDR3aa: CASSLARVNPGNYGYTF

len: 18
v_gene: TRBV20-1
d_gene: TRBD2
j_gene: TRBJ2-1
abundance: .
CDR3nt: TGCAGTGCTAGAGCTCTGCCGGGACTAGCGGGACAGATAAATGAGCAGTTCTTC
CDR3aa: CSARALPGLAGQINEQFF

len: 21
v_gene: TRBV7-8
d_gene: TRBD2
j_gene: TRBJ2-3
abundance: .
CDR3nt: TGTGCCAGCACGGCAGAAGCCTTCTGGACTAGCGGGGGGGTAGTGGCAGATACGCAGTATTTT
CDR3aa: CASTAEAFWTSGGVVADTQYF

len: 16
v_gene: TRBV12-3/TRBV12-4
d_gene: .
j_gene: TRBJ1-2
abundance: .
CDR3nt: TGTGCCAGCAGTTTAGTGATCCGGGACGGAGGGGATGGCTACACCTTC
CDR3aa: CASSLVIRDGGDGYTF

len: 14
v_gene: TRBV12-3/TRBV12-4
d_gene: .
j_gene: TRBJ2-1
abundance: .
CDR3nt: TGTGCCAGCAGGCGGACGGTGAGGAACAATGAGCAGTTCTTC
CDR3aa: CASRRTVRNNEQFF

len: 12
v_gene: TRBV29-1
d_gene: TRBD1
j_gene: TRBJ2-5
abundance: many
CDR3nt: TGCAGCGTAACAGGGGAGTGGGAGACCCAGTACTTC
CDR3aa: CSVTGEWETQYF

len: 19
v_gene: TRBV7-6
d_gene: .
j_gene: TRBJ2-7
abundance: .
CDR3nt: TGTGCCAGCAGCCCCCTCGGACGGTCCATTTATAATCCTACCTACGAGCAGTACTTC
CDR3aa: CASSPLGRSIYNPTYEQYF

len: 13
v_gene: TRBV7-4
d_gene: .
j_gene: TRBJ1-1
abundance: few
CDR3nt: TGTGCCAGCAGGCCCCGGGGGGAGACTGAAGCTTTCTTT
CDR3aa: CASRPRGETEAFF

len: 16
v_gene: TRBV2
d_gene: .
j_gene: TRBJ2-2
abundance: few
CDR3nt: TGTGCCAGCAGTTGGGACATTCGGAATCACACCGGGGAGCTGTTTTTT
CDR3aa: CASSWDIRNHTGELFF

len: 13
v_gene: TRBV15
d_gene: .
j_gene: TRBJ1-2
abundance: few
CDR3nt: TGTGCCACCAGCAGCGGGGGCCCTGGTGGCTACACCTTC
CDR3aa: CATSSGGPGGYTF

len: 10
v_gene: TRBV2
d_gene: .
j_gene: TRBJ2-5
abundance: .
CDR3nt: TGTGCCAGCAGTGAAGCGGCCACGTACTTC
CDR3aa: CASSEAATYF

len: 19
v_gene: TRBV7-2
d_gene: TRBD1
j_gene: TRBJ1-3
abundance: .
CDR3nt: TGTGCCAGCAGCCCCAGTCGTATGGGACAGGCGTCCTCTGGAAACACCATATATTTT
CDR3aa: CASSPSRMGQASSGNTIYF

len: 13
v_gene: TRBV6-2/TRBV6-3
d_gene: TRBD1
j_gene: TRBJ2-1
abundance: .
CDR3nt: TGTGCCAGCAGTTACTCCAGGGGGTTTGAGCAGTTCTTC
CDR3aa: CASSYSRGFEQFF

len: 16
v_gene: TRBV14
d_gene: .
j_gene: TRBJ2-5
abundance: .
CDR3nt: TGTGCCAGCAGCCCGGTCCGGAGGAAAAACCAAGAGACCCAGTACTTC
CDR3aa: CASSPVRRKNQETQYF

len: 17
v_gene: TRBV5-6
d_gene: .
j_gene: TRBJ2-7
abundance: .
CDR3nt: TGTGCCAGCAGCTTGTTACCAGGAGAACGAGGCTCCTACGAGCAGTACTTC
CDR3aa: CASSLLPGERGSYEQYF

len: 16
v_gene: TRBV11-2
d_gene: .
j_gene: TRBJ2-5
abundance: few
CDR3nt: TGTGCCAGCAGCTTAGATATGAGGCCTAGGGGGGAGACCCAGTACTTC
CDR3aa: CASSLDMRPRGETQYF

len: 15
v_gene: TRBV15
d_gene: TRBD1
j_gene: TRBJ1-5
abundance: few
CDR3nt: TGTGCCACCAGCAGAGGCGACAGGGGAGTTCAGCCCCAGCATTTT
CDR3aa: CATSRGDRGVQPQHF

len: 14
v_gene: TRBV20-1
d_gene: .
j_gene: TRBJ1-6
abundance: .
CDR3nt: TGCAGTGCTACCCTAGGGGAGAATGATTCACCCCTCCACTTT
CDR3aa: CSATLGENDSPLHF

len: 10
v_gene: TRBV12-5
d_gene: .
j_gene: TRBJ2-1
abundance: .
CDR3nt: TGTGCTAGTTCCGAGCTCGAGCAGTTCTTC
CDR3aa: CASSELEQFF

len: 14
v_gene: TRBV11-2
d_gene: TRBD1
j_gene: TRBJ2-1
abundance: .
CDR3nt: TGTGCCAGCAGCTTACGACAGGGGGGTAATGAGCAGTTCTTC
CDR3aa: CASSLRQGGNEQFF

len: 15
v_gene: TRBV5-4
d_gene: .
j_gene: TRBJ2-2
abundance: .
CDR3nt: TGTGCCAGCAGCTCGGCTACAGGGCACACCGGGGAGCTGTTTTTT
CDR3aa: CASSSATGHTGELFF

len: 15
v_gene: TRBV6-5
d_gene: .
j_gene: TRBJ2-5
abundance: few
CDR3nt: TGTGCCAGCAGTTACCGTACAGGGCACCAAGAGACCCAGTACTTC
CDR3aa: CASSYRTGHQETQYF

len: 13
v_gene: TRBV5-6
d_gene: .
j_gene: TRBJ1-1
abundance: .
CDR3nt: TGTGCCAGCAGCTTGGAGGGTTTCGCTGAAGCTTTCTTT
CDR3aa: CASSLEGFAEAFF

len: 13
v_gene: TRBV19
d_gene: .
j_gene: TRBJ1-1
abundance: .
CDR3nt: TGTGCCAGTAAGGGGCGGCTGAACACTGAAGCTTTCTTT
CDR3aa: CASKGRLNTEAFF

len: 16
v_gene: TRBV7-6
d_gene: TRBD2
j_gene: TRBJ2-3
abundance: .
CDR3nt: TGTGCCAGCAGCCTAAGACTAGCCCTCCGCACAGATACGCAGTATTTT
CDR3aa: CASSLRLALRTDTQYF

len: 13
v_gene: TRBV12-3/TRBV12-4
d_gene: .
j_gene: TRBJ2-3
abundance: many
CDR3nt: TGTGCCAGCAGTTTAGCGCTTACAGATACGCAGTATTTT
CDR3aa: CASSLALTDTQYF

len: 10
v_gene: TRBV29-1
d_gene: .
j_gene: TRBJ2-5
abundance: few
CDR3nt: TGCAGCGTTGAGGGAGAGACCCAGTACTTC
CDR3aa: CSVEGETQYF

len: 15
v_gene: TRBV7-9
d_gene: TRBD1
j_gene: TRBJ2-5
abundance: many
CDR3nt: TGTGCCAGCAGCTTGCCAGGGGGAAGCCAAGAGACCCAGTACTTC
CDR3aa: CASSLPGGSQETQYF

len: 18
v_gene: TRBV19
d_gene: .
j_gene: TRBJ1-4
abundance: .
CDR3nt: TGTGCCAGTAGTATTTTGGGTCCGCAAGGACGGATTAATGAAAAACTGTTTTTT
CDR3aa: CASSILGPQGRINEKLFF

len: 14
v_gene: TRBV7-2
d_gene: .
j_gene: TRBJ1-6
abundance: few
CDR3nt: TGTGCCAGCAGCGAAGAACCCCACACATCACCCCTCCACTTT
CDR3aa: CASSEEPHTSPLHF

len: 13
v_gene: TRBV6-5
d_gene: .
j_gene: TRBJ1-2
abundance: .
CDR3nt: TGTGCCAGCAGTTACGGGTTGGGCTATGGCTACACCTTC
CDR3aa: CASSYGLGYGYTF

len: 17
v_gene: TRBV7-2
d_gene: .
j_gene: TRBJ2-5
abundance: few
CDR3nt: TGTGCCAGCAGCTTAGGACAAAATAGTTGGCTCCAAGAGACCCAGTACTTC
CDR3aa: CASSLGQNSWLQETQYF

len: 15
v_gene: TRBV28
d_gene: TRBD1
j_gene: TRBJ2-1
abundance: few
CDR3nt: TGTGCCAGCAGTCTCACAGGGGAAGGCTACAATGAGCAGTTCTTC
CDR3aa: CASSLTGEGYNEQFF

len: 13
v_gene: TRBV9
d_gene: .
j_gene: TRBJ2-3
abundance: few
CDR3nt: TGTGCCAGCAGCGACTACAGGGCGAATACGCAGTATTTT
CDR3aa: CASSDYRANTQYF

len: 17
v_gene: TRBV20-1
d_gene: TRBD1
j_gene: TRBJ1-6
abundance: .
CDR3nt: TGCAGTGCTAGAGACCGGGACAGGGGCTCCTATAATTCACCCCTCCACTTT
CDR3aa: CSARDRDRGSYNSPLHF

len: 11
v_gene: TRBV2
d_gene: .
j_gene: TRBJ1-1
abundance: few
CDR3nt: TGTGCCAGCCGGGGGGCCCGGAGTACTTTCTTT
CDR3aa: CASRGARSTFF

len: 14
v_gene: TRBV4-1
d_gene: .
j_gene: TRBJ1-1
abundance: few
CDR3nt: TGCGCCAGCAGCCTCATACCGGGAAACACTGAAGCTTTCTTT
CDR3aa: CASSLIPGNTEAFF

len: 12
v_gene: TRBV10-2
d_gene: .
j_gene: TRBJ1-5
abundance: .
CDR3nt: TGCGCCAGCAGTGAGTCGGGTCAGCCCCAGCATTTT
CDR3aa: CASSESGQPQHF

len: 15
v_gene: TRBV3-1
d_gene: .
j_gene: TRBJ2-5
abundance: .
CDR3nt: TGTGCCAGCAGCCAACCCAGGACTGGGCAAGAGACCCAGTACTTC
CDR3aa: CASSQPRTGQETQYF

len: 14
v_gene: TRBV4-1
d_gene: TRBD1
j_gene: TRBJ2-5
abundance: .
CDR3nt: TGCGCCAGCAGCCAAGTGCAGGGGGAAGAGACCCAGTACTTC
CDR3aa: CASSQVQGEETQYF